This TCR beta chain was recovered during a study of T cell repertoires in cytomegalovirus infection. V dropped 7 bases and J dropped 2 bases, with 12 bases sitting between them. The CDR3 has 14 residues. From germline, CDR1 is MNHNS and CDR2 SASEGT. There are many counts of this clonotype. One entry per CDR3 protein, called by TCRdb with MiXCR from the reads. The data contain fewer than 250,000 distinct CDR3 sequences, 10% to 15% of them singletons. The sequenced sample consisted of PBMCs. The TCR comes from a human donor in good health (CMV status not recorded). Some clones in this sample may be carry-over from other donors' samples. The V gene is TRBV6-1, the J gene TRBJ2-1; unclear D gene. DNA for the CDR3: TGTGCCAGCACCCTAAACCGGGCCTACAATGAGCAGTTCTTC. Protein sequence: CASTLNRAYNEQFF.